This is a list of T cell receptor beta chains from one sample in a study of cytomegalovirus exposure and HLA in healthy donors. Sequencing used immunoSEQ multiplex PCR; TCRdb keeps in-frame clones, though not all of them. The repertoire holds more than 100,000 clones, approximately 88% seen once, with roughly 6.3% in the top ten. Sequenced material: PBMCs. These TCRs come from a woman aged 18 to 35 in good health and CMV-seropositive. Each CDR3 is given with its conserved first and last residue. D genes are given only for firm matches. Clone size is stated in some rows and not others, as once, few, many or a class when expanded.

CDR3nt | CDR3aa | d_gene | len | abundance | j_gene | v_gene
TGTGCCAGCAGTTACCGCCAGTCTGAAGCTTTCTTT | CASSYRQSEAFF | NA | 12 | NA | TRBJ1-1 | TRBV6-6
TGTGCCAGCAAGGGACAGGTCAATGAAAAACTGTTTTTT | CASKGQVNEKLFF | TRBD1 | 13 | NA | TRBJ1-4 | TRBV2
TGTGCCAGCAGCAGGGTTCGATCGGGTGGCCCCAGTGTAACCTACGAGCAGTACTTC | CASSRVRSGGPSVTYEQYF | NA | 19 | NA | TRBJ2-7 | TRBV21-1
TGCAGTGCTAGTGATTTTCCACTAGCTTTCTTT | CSASDFPLAFF | NA | 11 | NA | TRBJ1-1 | TRBV20-1
TGTGCCAGCAGCCTCGCCAGTGCGGGAGTGGAAGAGCAGTACTTC | CASSLASAGVEEQYF | TRBD2 | 15 | NA | TRBJ2-7 | TRBV11-2
TGTGCCAGCAGTCTAGCGGGGGGAACCTACGAGCAGTACTTC | CASSLAGGTYEQYF | TRBD2 | 14 | NA | TRBJ2-7 | TRBV11-2
TGTGCCAGCAGCTTTTCCCTAGTCCTCCGTGATGGCTACACCTTC | CASSFSLVLRDGYTF | NA | 15 | once | TRBJ1-2 | TRBV7-9
TGTGCCAGCAGTTACTCAGCAGGGGGATTGGAAAAACTGTTTTTT | CASSYSAGGLEKLFF | TRBD1 | 15 | NA | TRBJ1-4 | TRBV6-5
TGTGCCAGCAGCCAAGGGGCAGGCTTCCTCTATGGCTACACCTTC | CASSQGAGFLYGYTF | NA | 15 | NA | TRBJ1-2 | TRBV11-2
TGTGCCAGCTCTCCGGACATTTCGAACACCGGGGAGCTGTTTTTT | CASSPDISNTGELFF | NA | 15 | NA | TRBJ2-2 | TRBV18
TGTGCCAGCAGGGCCCTGGCGGGAGGGCAAGAGACCCAGTACTTC | CASRALAGGQETQYF | TRBD2 | 15 | few | TRBJ2-5 | TRBV7-9
TGTGCCAGCAGCTTGGGTCAAGGGGGTTGGAATGAGCAGTTCTTC | CASSLGQGGWNEQFF | NA | 15 | few | TRBJ2-1 | TRBV5-6
TGTGCCAGCATTAGGGACAGGGGGCGTGGAACTGAAGCTTTCTTT | CASIRDRGRGTEAFF | TRBD1 | 15 | NA | TRBJ1-1 | TRBV6-5
TGTGCCAGCAGCTACCGGACAGTGAGGGCCGATAGCAATCAGCCCCAGCATTTT | CASSYRTVRADSNQPQHF | NA | 18 | NA | TRBJ1-5 | TRBV7-6
TGTGCCAGCTCGACCACAGGGAAATCTGGCTACACCTTC | CASSTTGKSGYTF | NA | 13 | NA | TRBJ1-2 | TRBV18
TGTGCCAGCAGCTTAGTGGGGACTAGCACAGATACGCAGTATTTT | CASSLVGTSTDTQYF | NA | 15 | NA | TRBJ2-3 | TRBV7-2
TGTGCCAGCAGCTTGGATGAGGGATTGAGGACTGAAGCTTTCTTT | CASSLDEGLRTEAFF | NA | 15 | NA | TRBJ1-1 | TRBV5-6
TGTGCCAGCATGCTGGGACAGGGGGCTAATTCACCCCTCCACTTT | CASMLGQGANSPLHF | TRBD1 | 15 | NA | TRBJ1-6 | TRBV27
TGCGCCAGCAGCTTGGATCCGGGATCCTATAATTCACCCCTCCACTTT | CASSLDPGSYNSPLHF | NA | 16 | NA | TRBJ1-6 | TRBV5-1
TGTGCCAGTAGCATGACAGGTACAGGTAATTCACCCCTCCACTTT | CASSMTGTGNSPLHF | NA | 15 | once | TRBJ1-6 | TRBV19
TGTGCCAGCAGTTCTGGGACAGGGGGGGGTGAAAAACTGTTTTTT | CASSSGTGGGEKLFF | TRBD1 | 15 | NA | TRBJ1-4 | TRBV2
TGTGCCAGCAGCTTAGAGAGGGAGTTGGATACGCAGTATTTT | CASSLERELDTQYF | NA | 14 | NA | TRBJ2-3 | TRBV7-2
TGTGCCAGCAGCCAATCAAAAGGACAGGGGTATAACACCGGGGAGCTGTTTTTT | CASSQSKGQGYNTGELFF | TRBD1 | 18 | once | TRBJ2-2 | TRBV14
TGTGCCAGCAGCAAAGAGCAGGGGCGGAGTGAAGCTTTCTTT | CASSKEQGRSEAFF | NA | 14 | NA | TRBJ1-1 | TRBV21-1
TGTGCCAGCAGCTCCAGGACAGGCAATCAGCCCCAGCATTTT | CASSSRTGNQPQHF | NA | 14 | NA | TRBJ1-5 | TRBV13